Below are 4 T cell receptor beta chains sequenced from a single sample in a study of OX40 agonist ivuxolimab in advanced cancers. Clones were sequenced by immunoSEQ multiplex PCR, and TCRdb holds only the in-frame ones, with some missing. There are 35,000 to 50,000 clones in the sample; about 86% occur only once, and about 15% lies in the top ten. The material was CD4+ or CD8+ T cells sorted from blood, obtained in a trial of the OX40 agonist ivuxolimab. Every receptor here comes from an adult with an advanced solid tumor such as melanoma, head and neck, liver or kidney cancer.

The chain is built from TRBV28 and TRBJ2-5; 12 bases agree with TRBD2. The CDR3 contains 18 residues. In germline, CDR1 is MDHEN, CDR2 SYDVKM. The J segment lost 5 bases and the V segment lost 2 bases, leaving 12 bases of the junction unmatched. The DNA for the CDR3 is TGTGCCAGCAGTTTAAGTAGACTAGCGGGAGCCCACGAGGAGACCCAGTACTTC. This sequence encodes CASSLSRLAGAHEETQYF.

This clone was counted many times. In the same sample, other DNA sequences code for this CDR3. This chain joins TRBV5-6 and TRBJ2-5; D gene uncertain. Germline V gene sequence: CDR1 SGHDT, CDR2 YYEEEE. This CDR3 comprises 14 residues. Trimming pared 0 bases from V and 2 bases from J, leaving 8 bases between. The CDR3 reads CASSLAYGQETQYF. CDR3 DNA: TGTGCCAGCAGCTTGGCGTACGGGCAAGAGACCCAGTACTTC.

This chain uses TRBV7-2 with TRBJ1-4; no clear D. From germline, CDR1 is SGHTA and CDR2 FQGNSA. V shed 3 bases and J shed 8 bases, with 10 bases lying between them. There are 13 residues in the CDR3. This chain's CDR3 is CASSFVQGEKLFF. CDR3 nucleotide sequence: TGTGCCAGCAGCTTTGTTCAAGGGGAAAAACTGTTTTTT. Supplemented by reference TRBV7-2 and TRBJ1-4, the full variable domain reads GAGVSQSPSNKVTEKGKDVELRCDPISGHTALYWYRQSLGQGLEFLIYFQGNSAPDKSGLPSDRFSAERTGGSVSTLTIQRTQQEDSAVYLCASSFVQGEKLFFGSGTQLSVL.

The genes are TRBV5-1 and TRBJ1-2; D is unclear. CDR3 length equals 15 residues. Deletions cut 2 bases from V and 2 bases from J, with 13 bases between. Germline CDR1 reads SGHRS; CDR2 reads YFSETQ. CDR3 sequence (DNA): TGCGCCAGCAGCTTAGGTCTCAGCGCAAACTATGGCTACACCTTC. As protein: CASSLGLSANYGYTF. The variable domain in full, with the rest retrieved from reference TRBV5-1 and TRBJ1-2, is KAGVTQTPRYLIKTRGQQVTLSCSPISGHRSVSWYQQTPGQGLQFLFEYFSETQRNKGNFPGRFSGRQFSNSRSEMNVSTLELGDSALYLCASSLGLSANYGYTFGSGTRLTVV.